Listed below are T cell receptor beta chains from one sample, sequenced in a study of T cells in Graves' hyperthyroidism and ophthalmopathy. MiXCR, run by TCRdb on the multiplex PCR reads, gives a single entry per CDR3 protein. Of some 490,000 distinct CDR3 sequences listed, under 25% are singletons. Sequencing was done on a sample of blood. The receptors here all came from a woman in her 70s with Graves' ophthalmopathy. Both conserved end residues are part of each CDR3. The D gene is left open where the match is weak. For some rows the clone size is stated as once, few or many, or as a class when expanded; others skip it.

>TRBV6-1|-|TRBJ1-1|many
TGTGCCAGCAGCCCAGGGCGTTACACTGAAGCTTTCTTT
CASSPGRYTEAFF
>TRBV13|TRBD2|TRBJ2-1|-
TGTGCCAGCAGCCAAAAATGGCGGGGGACCGTAAATGAGCAGTTCTTC
CASSQKWRGTVNEQFF
>TRBV7-6|TRBD2|TRBJ2-1|many
TGTGCCAGCAGCCCCCCCGGACTAGCGGGAAGTCGCGATGAGCAGTTCTTC
CASSPPGLAGSRDEQFF
>TRBV10-3|-|TRBJ1-1|many
TGTGCCATCAGTGAAACTAAAGGGACGGGCGCTTTCTTT
CAISETKGTGAFF
>TRBV7-9|-|TRBJ2-3|few
TGTGCCAGCGACCAAGCAGGGGGCACAGATACGCAGTATTTT
CASDQAGGTDTQYF
>TRBV2|TRBD1|TRBJ1-4|few
TGTGCCAGCAGGGTTCGGACAGGGGTGGAGGAAAAACTGTTTTTT
CASRVRTGVEEKLFF
>TRBV18|-|TRBJ2-5|few
TGTGCCAGCTCACGGAAGGTGGGGGAGGTCGACGAGGAGACCCAGTACTTC
CASSRKVGEVDEETQYF
>TRBV2|-|TRBJ2-2|many
TGTGCCAGCGTTTCGAATTGGGGAGTCACCGGGGAGCTGTTTTTT
CASVSNWGVTGELFF
>TRBV10-2|-|TRBJ1-1|many
TGCGCCAGCAGTGCCGGGGACACTGAAGCTTTCTTT
CASSAGDTEAFF
>TRBV6-2/TRBV6-3|-|TRBJ1-6|-
TGTGCCAGCAGGGAACACTTGAGCTCCTATAATTCACCCCTCCACTTT
CASREHLSSYNSPLHF
>TRBV11-3|-|TRBJ1-1|-
TGTGCCAGCAGCTTAGCCGGGTGGGGGGTTCACACTGAAGCTTTCTTT
CASSLAGWGVHTEAFF
>TRBV19|-|TRBJ1-4|-
TGTGCCAGTAGAACTTCGGGCCTCCATGCAACTAATGAAAAACTGTTTTTT
CASRTSGLHATNEKLFF
>TRBV27|-|TRBJ1-4|few
TGTGCCAGAGGGCTCGGGGCTGTTGAAAAACTGTTTTTT
CARGLGAVEKLFF
>TRBV6-1|TRBD1|TRBJ1-4|-
TGTGCCAGCAGAGACGGGACAGGGAGTGAAAAACTGTTTTTT
CASRDGTGSEKLFF
>TRBV14|TRBD1|TRBJ1-2|-
TGTGCCAGCAGCGGACAGGGGGCTTTCTATGGCTACACCTTC
CASSGQGAFYGYTF
>TRBV20-1|-|TRBJ2-3|few
TGCAGTGCACCGGCTGGGGCAGGGGTTAGAGATACGCAGTATTTT
CSAPAGAGVRDTQYF
>TRBV3-1|TRBD2|TRBJ2-7|-
TGTGCCAGCAGCCAAGGGCCCGGGACTAGCTACGAGCAGTACTTC
CASSQGPGTSYEQYF
>TRBV3-1|-|TRBJ2-5|few
TGTGCCAGCAGCCAAGCGAACAGTGCCCGTTTGGAGACCCAGTACTTC
CASSQANSARLETQYF
>TRBV28|-|TRBJ1-6|many
TGTGCCAGCAGTTTAATGGGGATTAGCTCACCCCTCCACTTT
CASSLMGISSPLHF
>TRBV6-1|-|TRBJ2-7|-
TGTGCCAGCAGTGCTACTTTTGTGGGCGAGCAGTACTTC
CASSATFVGEQYF